A single sample gave rise to the 12 T cell receptor beta chains below, sequenced in a study of T cell responses to AZD1222 COVID-19 vaccine. This table comes from immunoSEQ multiplex PCR, and its TCRdb copy is limited to in-frame clones, with some not included. The sample yields approximately 97,000 clones, approximately 91% seen once. Here the sequenced sample was peripheral blood, taken on day 0 of AZD1222 vaccination. These receptors came from an adult in good health.

The J gene is TRBJ2-7, the V gene TRBV5-4, with 9 bases fitting TRBD2. Unmatched junction bases numbered 6, after V lost 3 bases and J lost 2 bases. The CDR3 extends over 15 amino acids. Germline V CDR1 and CDR2: SGHNT, YYREEE (reference sequence). The CDR3 loop is CASSSRLAVTYEQYF. The CDR3 DNA sequence: TGTGCCAGCAGCTCGCGACTAGCGGTTACCTACGAGCAGTACTTC. Combining the CDR3 with reference TRBV5-4 and TRBJ2-7 gives the whole variable domain ETGVTQSPTHLIKTRGQQVTLRCSSQSGHNTVSWYQQALGQGPQFIFQYYREEENGRGNFPPRFSGLQFPNYSSELNVNALELDDSALYLCASSSRLAVTYEQYFGPGTRLTVT.

The gene calls are TRBV18 and TRBJ2-7, with 8 bases lining up with TRBD1. The J segment lost 6 bases and the V segment lost 3 bases, leaving 7 bases of the junction unmatched. The germline V gene encodes CDR1 KGHSH and CDR2 LQKENI. This CDR3 comprises 14 residues. The chain's CDR3 is CASSPGDRSAEQYF. CDR3 nucleotides: TGTGCCAGCTCACCGGGGGACAGGTCCGCCGAGCAGTACTTC. Supplemented by reference TRBV18 and TRBJ2-7, the full variable domain reads NAGVMQNPRHLVRRRGQEARLRCSPMKGHSHVYWYRQLPEEGLKFMVYLQKENIIDESGMPKERFSAEFPKEGPSILRIQQVVRGDSAAYFCASSPGDRSAEQYFGPGTRLTVT.

In its sample, this clone was seen once. One junction end disagrees with the germline gene, perhaps due to a read error. V is TRBV18 and J is TRBJ1-4; TRBD1 matches at 9 bases. CDR1 is KGHSH and CDR2 is LQKENI in the germline V gene. The CDR3 has 14 amino acids. CDR3 coding DNA: TGTGCCAGCTCCCTGGGACAGGGTGGTGAAGAACTGTTTTTT. This sequence encodes CASSLGQGGEELFF. The whole variable domain, filled in from reference TRBV18 and TRBJ1-4, reads NAGVMQNPRHLVRRRGQEARLRCSPMKGHSHVYWYRQLPEEGLKFMVYLQKENIIDESGMPKERFSAEFPKEGPSILRIQQVVRGDSAAYFCASSLGQGGEELFFGSGTQLSVL.

The V and J genes are TRBV7-8 and TRBJ2-1; D possibly corresponds to TRBD1 (5 bases). Germline assignment: CDR1 SGHVS and CDR2 FQNEAQ. Trimming took 3 bases from V and 9 from J, leaving 15 bases between them. CDR3 length equals 14 residues. For the CDR3, the DNA is TGTGCCAGCAGCTTGCAGGGTACCGCCGGTGAGCAGTTCTTC. It is translated as CASSLQGTAGEQFF.

The V gene is TRBV7-9, the J gene TRBJ1-1, with 12 bases that match TRBD1. Germline CDR1 reads SEHNR; CDR2 reads FQNEAQ (reference sequence). The CDR3 extends over 17 amino acids. J was trimmed by 2 bases and V by 2 bases; bases with no gene match: 6. CDR3 in DNA: TGTGCCAGCAGCTTACGGGGACAGGGGGCTAGTAACACTGAAGCTTTCTTT. This sequence encodes CASSLRGQGASNTEAFF.

This rearrangement joins TRBV5-1 to TRBJ1-3; TRBD1 aligns across 7 bases. The length of the CDR3 is 15 residues. CDR1 is SGHRS, CDR2 YFSETQ, per germline. Trimming took 1 base from V and 1 from J; bases not matched to a gene: 2. The DNA of the CDR3 is TGCGCCAGCAGCTTGCCGACAGGGTCTGGAAACACCATATATTTT. Amino acids: CASSLPTGSGNTIYF.

This clone appeared a few times. The gene calls are TRBV5-1 and TRBJ1-1; D is undetermined. This CDR3 comprises 16 residues. Trimming cost V 4 bases and J 0 bases, with 16 bases left between them. From germline, CDR1 is SGHRS and CDR2 YFSETQ. The CDR3 region is CASSLSLGLMNTEAFF. DNA of the CDR3: TGCGCCAGCAGCCTAAGCCTAGGACTGATGAACACTGAAGCTTTCTTT.

The V and J genes are TRBV7-8 and TRBJ1-2; D is possibly TRBD1 (6 bases). The V gene's germline CDR1 is SGHVS and CDR2 FQNEAQ. Trimming took off 5 bases at V and 3 bases at J, with 16 bases between the two ends. This CDR3 has 15 amino acids. The CDR3 loop reads CASSPSRRQDYGYTF. The CDR3, as DNA: TGTGCCAGCAGCCCGTCGAGGAGACAGGACTATGGCTACACCTTC.

The chain links TRBV3-1 (or the pseudogene TRBV3-2) to TRBJ1-1; the D is unclear. In germline, CDR1 is LGHDT, CDR2 YNNKEL (reference sequence). The CDR3 extends over 14 amino acids. V lost 0 bases and J 0 bases, leaving 5 bases between the germline ends. Here the CDR3 reads CASSQDMLNTEAFF. DNA for the CDR3: TGTGCCAGCAGCCAAGATATGCTGAACACTGAAGCTTTCTTT.

The chain has TRBV7-3 and TRBJ1-1, with a possible D match to TRBD1 (5 bases). The CDR3 consists of 13 residues. Looked up from germline, CDR1 is SGHTA and CDR2 is FQGTGA. V lost 5 bases, J lost 6 bases, and 13 bases lay in between. Written as DNA, the CDR3 is TGTGCCAGCAGCCAGCGGACAACCGCTGAAGCTTTCTTT. This gives the protein CASSQRTTAEAFF.

In its sample, this clone was seen once. DNA for the CDR3: TGTGCCAGCAGTGAATCAGGTCATGAGGCCTACGAGCAGTACTTC. Translation gives CASSESGHEAYEQYF. The chain recombines TRBV2 with TRBJ2-7; no definite D call. V lost 2 bases, J lost 2 bases, and 13 bases lay in between. CDR1 is SNHLY, CDR2 FYNNEI, per germline. CDR3 size: 15 residues.

The V and J genes are TRBV6-5 and TRBJ1-4; 9 nucleotides match TRBD1. Germline V gene sequence: CDR1 MNHEY, CDR2 SVGAGI. The trim removed 6 bases at V and 5 bases at J, leaving 4 bases unmatched. The CDR3 contains 14 residues. This CDR3 is CASSPGTGNEKLFF. For the CDR3, the DNA is TGTGCCAGCAGCCCCGGGACAGGGAATGAAAAACTGTTTTTT.